The next 30 T cell receptor beta chains were all read from a single sample in a study of blood T cell repertoires in COVID-19. Only in-frame clones appear in the TCRdb table, and some are missing; sequencing was by immunoSEQ multiplex PCR. The table shows approximately 240,000 clones, with roughly 84% occurring only once. The specimen was peripheral blood. These receptor sequences come from a woman younger than 45 who had recovered from COVID-19.

The rearrangement joins TRBV27 to TRBJ2-7; TRBD2 matches at 9 bases. The CDR3 contains 19 residues. The trim removed 6 bases at V and 4 bases at J, leaving 22 bases unmatched. The V gene's germline CDR1 is MNHEY and CDR2 SMNVEV (reference sequence). The CDR3 region is CASRGSKAGGAVYPYEQYF. CDR3 nucleotides: TGTGCCAGCAGAGGTAGTAAGGCGGGAGGGGCAGTATATCCGTACGAGCAGTACTTC.

This clone was recorded a few times. This chain connects TRBV14 to TRBJ2-7; the D gene is possibly TRBD2 (6 bases). V was clipped by 1 base and J by 6 bases, with 13 bases between them. CDR1 and CDR2 from the germline V gene are SGHDN and FVKESK. The CDR3 contains 14 residues. CDR3 nucleotides: TGTGCCAGCAGCCAAGCCGGGACTCTCGCCGAGCAGTACTTC. Translation: CASSQAGTLAEQYF.

The genes are TRBV7-6 and TRBJ2-7, with 8 bases that match TRBD1. The CDR3 is made up of 15 amino acids. The V gene's germline CDR1 is SGHVS and CDR2 FNYEAQ. The V gene end was trimmed by 1 base and the J gene end by 2 bases; junction bases not matched to a gene: 4. The CDR3 sequence: CASSLETGVAYEQYF. As DNA, the CDR3 is TGTGCCAGCAGCTTAGAGACAGGGGTGGCCTACGAGCAGTACTTC.

The chain joins TRBV9 to TRBJ2-2; D uncertain. Between the trimmed V and J ends, which lost 3 bases and 3 bases, there was a span of 6 bases. The length of the CDR3 is 13 residues. Germline V gene sequence: CDR1 SGDLS, CDR2 YYNGEE. Here the CDR3 DNA reads TGTGCCAGCAGCGCCACTTACACCGGGGAGCTGTTTTTT. Amino acids: CASSATYTGELFF.

V usage is TRBV7-2 and J usage is TRBJ2-7; 8 bases map to TRBD1. CDR1 is SGHTA and CDR2 is FQGNSA in the germline V gene. The CDR3 sequence is 12 residues long. V shed 5 bases and J 4 bases; nucleotides not matched to a gene: 1. The DNA of the CDR3 is TGTGCCAGCAGCCGACAGGGGTACGAGCAGTACTTC. Translating gives CASSRQGYEQYF.

The chain combines TRBV10-3 with TRBJ2-7; 7 nucleotides align to TRBD1. CDR3 length equals 14 residues. Germline assignment: CDR1 ENHRY and CDR2 SYGVKD. V lost 10 bases to trimming and J lost 6 bases; unmatched junction nucleotides: 15. The DNA for the CDR3 is TGTGCCACGGAACAGGGGCAAACCTACGGCGAGCAGTACTTC. Its protein is CATEQGQTYGEQYF.

V gene TRBV5-1 combines with J gene TRBJ2-7; possibly TRBD1 for D (7 bases). The V and J ends lost 5 bases and 2 bases respectively, with 20 bases between them. Germline CDR1 is SGHRS and CDR2 is YFSETQ. CDR3 length equals 16 residues. In DNA form, the CDR3 reads TGCGCCAGCAGGCCCACCCTTGGAGGGGGCCCCTACGAGCAGTACTTC. This translates into CASRPTLGGGPYEQYF.

The chain has TRBV5-1 and TRBJ2-7, with a possible D match to TRBD1 (6 bases). The germline V gene has CDR1 SGHRS and CDR2 YFSETQ. The V end was cut by 6 bases, the J end by 1 base, with 14 bases between. The CDR3 is made up of 14 amino acids. The CDR3 protein is CASTLLGASYEQYF. As DNA, the CDR3 is TGCGCCAGCACCCTATTGGGGGCTTCCTACGAGCAGTACTTC.

The V and J genes are TRBV7-9 and TRBJ2-3; 8 bases match TRBD2. Looked up from germline, CDR1 is SEHNR and CDR2 is FQNEAQ (reference sequence). There are 15 residues in the CDR3. The V gene end was trimmed by 4 bases and the J gene end by 9 bases; junction bases not matched to a gene: 12. The CDR3 loop is CASSSPMHAGGTQYF. The CDR3 region has the DNA TGTGCCAGCAGCTCCCCCATGCACGCGGGAGGAACGCAGTATTTT.

The rearrangement joins TRBV28 to TRBJ1-2; no firm D call. The CDR3 covers 13 residues. In germline, CDR1 is MDHEN, CDR2 SYDVKM. Trimming left V 8 bases short and J 2 bases short, with 12 bases between. The CDR3 reads CASSARGNYGYTF. CDR3 coding DNA: TGTGCCAGCTCGGCGAGAGGGAACTATGGCTACACCTTC.

This chain connects TRBV27 to TRBJ2-1; D gene unclear. Germline values: CDR1 MNHEY, CDR2 SMNVEV (reference sequence). Trimming cost V 5 bases and J 0 bases, with 11 bases left between them. The CDR3 contains 15 residues. The CDR3 DNA is TGTGCCAGCAGTGTTCCGGGTTACTCCTACAATGAGCAGTTCTTC. Protein product: CASSVPGYSYNEQFF.

V and J are TRBV7-2 and TRBJ2-1, with D maybe TRBD2 (5 bases). Germline V gene sequence: CDR1 SGHTA, CDR2 FQGNSA. V was pared by 0 bases and J by 3 bases, with 6 bases between. CDR3 length: 14 amino acids. The CDR3 DNA is TGTGCCAGCAGCTTAGCGGGAGACTACAATGAGCAGTTCTTC. Amino acids: CASSLAGDYNEQFF.

The V gene is TRBV27, the J gene TRBJ2-7; D remains ambiguous. Germline CDR1 MNHEY, CDR2 SMNVEV (reference sequence). The CDR3 sequence is 15 residues long. Between the trimmed V and J ends, which lost 5 bases and 4 bases, there was a span of 18 bases. The CDR3 DNA reads TGTGCCAGCAGTCCCTCCAGCGCCGCTTTGTACGAGCAGTACTTC. It translates to CASSPSSAALYEQYF.

This chain connects TRBV28 to TRBJ2-7, with D perhaps TRBD2 (6 bases). Germline CDR1 reads MDHEN; CDR2 reads SYDVKM. The CDR3 totals 13 residues. V was pared by 7 bases and J by 5 bases, with 15 bases between. CDR3 DNA: TGTGCCAGCACGATCCCTAGCGAGAACGAGCAGTACTTC. It specifies CASTIPSENEQYF. Based on the CDR3 plus reference TRBV28 and TRBJ2-7, the full variable domain is DVKVTQSSRYLVKRTGEKVFLECVQDMDHENMFWYRQDPGLGLRLIYFSYDVKMKEKGDIPEGYSVSREKKERFSLILESASTNQTSMYLCASTIPSENEQYFGPGTRLTVT.

The genes are TRBV30 and TRBJ1-4, with D maybe TRBD1 (6 bases). The CDR3 totals 13 residues. Germline CDR1 GTSNPN, CDR2 SVGIG (reference sequence). V dropped 1 base and J dropped 8 bases, with 11 bases sitting between them. The CDR3 reads CAWSGLGGEKLFF. Written as DNA, the CDR3 is TGTGCCTGGAGTGGTCTAGGGGGAGAAAAACTGTTTTTT. Based on the CDR3 plus reference TRBV30 and TRBJ1-4, the full variable domain is SQTIHQWPATLVQPVGSPLSLECTVEGTSNPNLYWYRQAAGRGLQLLFYSVGIGQISSEVPQNLSASRPQDRQFILSSKKLLLSDSGFYLCAWSGLGGEKLFFGSGTQLSVL.

The rearrangement links TRBV7-3 to TRBJ2-1; a possible D gene is TRBD1 (6 bases). V was pared by 5 bases and J by 7 bases, with 18 bases between. The germline V gene has CDR1 SGHTA and CDR2 FQGTGA. The CDR3 extends over 15 amino acids. The CDR3, as DNA: TGTGCCAGCAGCGCCCCCCGGGACAATCGGAATGAGCAGTTCTTC. Its protein product is CASSAPRDNRNEQFF.

The chain is built from TRBV2 and TRBJ1-5; tentatively, D is TRBD1 (5 bases). The CDR3 is 16 residues long. Germline CDR1 and CDR2: SNHLY and FYNNEI. Trimming removed 4 bases from V and 4 bases from J, with 17 bases in between. CDR3 sequence: CASSASRDGSNQPQHF. The CDR3 nucleotides are TGTGCCAGCAGTGCGTCCCGGGACGGGAGTAATCAGCCCCAGCATTTT.

The J gene is TRBJ2-3, the V gene TRBV7-2, with a tentative D call TRBD1 (6 bases). This CDR3 has 15 residues. Per germline, CDR1 SGHTA and CDR2 FQGNSA. Trimming cost V 2 bases and J 0 bases, with 9 bases left between them. The CDR3 nucleotides read TGTGCCAGCAGCTTACAGGGGATAAGCACAGATACGCAGTATTTT. Translating gives CASSLQGISTDTQYF.

In its sample, this clone was seen a few times. The gene calls are TRBV3-1 (or the pseudogene TRBV3-2) and TRBJ2-4; TRBD1 matches 7 bases. With 4 bases clipped from V and 5 bases from J, the junction kept 14 bases outside the gene matches. The CDR3 runs to 17 residues. CDR1 LGHDT and CDR2 YNNKEL come from the germline V gene (reference sequence). The CDR3 nucleotides read TGTGCCAGCAGCCCAAGGGGACAGACGGGGCACCAAAACATTCAGTACTTC. Translation gives CASSPRGQTGHQNIQYF.

The chain recombines TRBV7-9 with TRBJ2-7, with 10 bases identical to TRBD1. Germline CDR1 is SEHNR and CDR2 is FQNEAQ (reference sequence). V dropped 4 bases and J dropped 6; count of bases not matched to a gene: 9. The CDR3 has 15 amino acids. CDR3: CASSSPGQGHGEQYF. The CDR3 DNA reads as TGTGCCAGCAGCTCACCGGGACAGGGGCACGGCGAGCAGTACTTC.

This chain uses TRBV11-2 with TRBJ2-2; 7 nucleotides align to TRBD2. The V gene's germline CDR1 is SGHAT and CDR2 FQNNGV. CDR3 length: 16 residues. V shed 5 bases, J shed 5 bases, and the junction held 11 bases outside the gene matches. CDR3 nucleotide sequence: TGTGCCAGCAGCCGAGGAGGGAGGGCCGGTACCGGGGAGCTGTTTTTT. This codes for CASSRGGRAGTGELFF. Together with reference TRBV11-2 and TRBJ2-2, the CDR3 gives the full variable domain: EAGVAQSPRYKIIEKRQSVAFWCNPISGHATLYWYQQILGQGPKLLIQFQNNGVVDDSQLPKDRFSAERLKGVDSTLKIQPAKLEDSAVYLCASSRGGRAGTGELFFGEGSRLTVL.

J is TRBJ1-1 and V is TRBV7-9; D gene unclear. Germline V gives CDR1 SEHNR, CDR2 FQNEAQ (reference sequence). The CDR3 runs 11 residues. V gave up 5 bases and J gave up 4 bases, with 5 bases separating them. CDR3 loop: CASSGGTEAFF. CDR3 bases: TGTGCCAGCAGCGGCGGCACTGAAGCTTTCTTT.

V is TRBV11-2 and J is TRBJ2-7, with TRBD2 matching 8 bases. CDR3 length: 15 residues. Germline V gives CDR1 SGHAT, CDR2 FQNNGV. With V trimmed by 5 bases and J by 9 bases, 15 bases remained unmatched. The CDR3 protein is CASSATSGSLVSQYF. The CDR3 DNA follows: TGTGCCAGCAGCGCGACGAGCGGGAGCTTAGTGTCGCAGTACTTC.

V is TRBV24-1 and J is TRBJ2-7, with 10 bases matching TRBD1. The CDR3 consists of 15 residues. The V segment lost 5 bases and the J segment 5 bases; nucleotides outside the gene matches: 8. CDR1 is KGHDR, CDR2 SFDVKD, per germline. CDR3 DNA sequence: TGTGCCACCAGTGCAGGGGGACAGGGGTCCGACGAGCAGTACTTC. This translates into CATSAGGQGSDEQYF.

This clone was seen more than once but under ten times. This chain uses TRBV7-9 with TRBJ1-5; possible D gene TRBD1, 5 bases. V dropped 5 bases and J dropped 4 bases, with 18 bases sitting between them. The CDR3 extends over 16 amino acids. Germline V gene sequence: CDR1 SEHNR, CDR2 FQNEAQ (reference sequence). The CDR3: CASSLGGTDLNQPQHF. The CDR3 coding sequence is TGTGCCAGCAGCCTCGGGGGGACGGATCTTAATCAGCCCCAGCATTTT.

This chain joins TRBV27 and TRBJ1-4; 8 nucleotides match TRBD1. Germline assignment: CDR1 MNHEY and CDR2 SMNVEV (reference sequence). The CDR3 contains 11 residues. CDR3 nucleotide sequence: TGTACGGACAGGGATAATGAAAAACTGTTTTTT. It yields the protein CTDRDNEKLFF.

V is TRBV6-5 and J is TRBJ2-5; tentatively, D is TRBD2 (6 bases). The ends were cut back, 6 bases at V and 6 bases at J, with 14 bases in the middle. This CDR3 region has 13 residues. Germline V gene lookup returns CDR1 MNHEY and CDR2 SVGAGI. The CDR3, as DNA: TGTGCCAGCAGCCCAGCGGGTTCTCAGACCCAGTACTTC. It is translated as CASSPAGSQTQYF.

This chain uses TRBV19 with TRBJ1-5; D perhaps matches TRBD1 (6 bases). The V end lost 5 bases, the J end lost 6 bases, and 20 bases lay between the germline ends. This CDR3 is 16 amino acids long. Germline V gene sequence: CDR1 LNHDA, CDR2 SQIVND (reference sequence). The CDR3 reads CASSPTGGAAVQPQHF. In nucleotides, the CDR3 is TGTGCCAGTAGTCCGACAGGAGGAGCCGCGGTTCAGCCCCAGCATTTT.

CDR3 DNA: TGTGCCAGCAGTACTACCTATGGCTACACCTTC. It is translated as CASSTTYGYTF. This chain uses TRBV6-5 with TRBJ1-2, with D hard to call. CDR3 size: 11 residues. Germline values: CDR1 MNHEY, CDR2 SVGAGI. Trimming took off 5 bases at V and 4 bases at J, with 5 bases between the two ends.

The rearrangement links TRBV9 to TRBJ2-2; 9 bases map to TRBD2. CDR1 is SGDLS and CDR2 is YYNGEE in the germline V gene. V was pared by 0 bases and J by 5 bases, with 8 bases of the junction left unmatched. The CDR3 is 17 residues long. The CDR3 loop is CASSVAGLAGDTGELFF. In DNA form, the CDR3 reads TGTGCCAGCAGCGTAGCGGGATTAGCGGGAGATACCGGGGAGCTGTTTTTT.